These 20 T cell receptor beta chains share one sample of origin, sequenced in a study of blood T cell repertoires in COVID-19. Profiled with immunoSEQ multiplex PCR; TCRdb holds only in-frame clones, not every one. Found here are approximately 160,000 clones, about 85% of them singletons; the top ten hold roughly 8.3%. Sequencing was performed on peripheral blood. Receptor source: a woman aged 55-69 years with COVID-19, enrolled during active disease.

The count of this clone is one. As DNA, the CDR3 is TGTGCCAGCAGTGAGCGCAGGGGATACACTGAAGCTTTCTTT. The encoded protein is CASSERRGYTEAFF. V gene TRBV25-1 combines with J gene TRBJ1-1, with a weak D call TRBD1 (6 bases). V lost 3 bases, J lost 3 bases, and 11 bases lay in between. Per germline, CDR1 MGHDK and CDR2 SYGVNS. The CDR3 consists of 14 residues.

The count of this clone is one. The chain is built from TRBV24-1 and TRBJ2-6, with D uncertain. Germline CDR1 reads KGHDR; CDR2 reads SFDVKD. V was cut by 3 bases and J by 0 bases, with 11 bases left in between. The CDR3 totals 17 residues. The CDR3 sequence: CATSDHAGYSGANVLTF. CDR3 nucleotides: TGTGCCACCAGTGATCACGCCGGTTACTCTGGGGCCAACGTCCTGACTTTC.

Turning to this clone: The same CDR3 arises from other DNA sequences in this sample as well. CDR3 nucleotides: TGCGCCAGCAGAGAGGGGGCAGGGGAGACCCAGTACTTC. Its protein is CASREGAGETQYF. V and J are TRBV5-1 and TRBJ2-5, with TRBD1 identical over 7 bases. After removal of 5 bases from V and 5 bases from J, the junction contained 6 bases not matched to a gene. Germline CDR1 is SGHRS and CDR2 is YFSETQ. The CDR3 length is 13 residues.

A single count supports this clone. This chain uses TRBV18 with TRBJ1-3; D is uncertain. Trimming shortened V by 3 bases and J by 2 bases, and 8 bases separated the two germline ends. Per the germline V gene, CDR1 is KGHSH and CDR2 is LQKENI. The CDR3 has 14 residues. The CDR3 protein is CASSPWEAGNTIYF. Here the CDR3 DNA reads TGTGCCAGCTCACCGTGGGAGGCTGGAAACACCATATATTTT.

The rearrangement joins TRBV5-1 to TRBJ2-5; 7 positions agree with TRBD1. This CDR3 region has 14 residues. Germline CDR1 is SGHRS and CDR2 is YFSETQ. Trimming removed 4 bases from V and 2 bases from J; junction bases left unmatched: 5. As DNA, the CDR3 is TGCGCCAGCAGCATGCCGGGACAGCAAGAGACCCAGTACTTC. Translating it yields CASSMPGQQETQYF.

The chain has TRBV10-3 and TRBJ1-1; D not certain. Germline assignment: CDR1 ENHRY and CDR2 SYGVKD. Deletions cut 4 bases from V and 8 bases from J, with 8 bases between. The CDR3 extends over 11 amino acids. The CDR3 sequence is CAISGAVEAFF. Written as DNA, the CDR3 is TGTGCCATCAGTGGGGCAGTCGAAGCTTTCTTT.

V usage is TRBV18 and J usage is TRBJ2-3; 8 nucleotides align to TRBD1. Trimming took 6 bases from V and 1 from J; bases not matched to a gene: 6. In germline, CDR1 is KGHSH, CDR2 LQKENI. The CDR3 spans 15 residues. The CDR3 coding sequence is TGTGCCAGCTCGCAGGGGGCTGGTGGCACAGATACGCAGTATTTT. Its protein product is CASSQGAGGTDTQYF.

The rearrangement joins TRBV7-9 to TRBJ2-5; 10 nucleotides align to TRBD1. J gave up 1 base and V 5 bases, and 7 bases lay outside the gene matches. The germline CDR1 and CDR2 sequences are SEHNR and FQNEAQ (reference sequence). CDR3 length: 16 residues. The DNA for the CDR3 is TGTGCCAGCAGCAAGGGGACAGGGGCGGCCCAAGAGACCCAGTACTTC. This encodes CASSKGTGAAQETQYF.

The J gene is TRBJ2-7, the V gene TRBV5-1; 13 positions agree with TRBD2. CDR3 length: 15 amino acids. The J segment lost 6 bases and the V segment lost 3 bases, leaving 6 bases of the junction unmatched. Germline values: CDR1 SGHRS, CDR2 YFSETQ. The CDR3 spells CASSSGLAGEGEQYF. The DNA of the CDR3 is TGCGCCAGCAGCTCCGGACTAGCGGGAGAGGGCGAGCAGTACTTC.

This chain joins TRBV7-9 and TRBJ1-6; 8 bases fit TRBD1. The CDR3 sequence is 15 residues long. From germline, CDR1 is SEHNR and CDR2 FQNEAQ (reference sequence). The V segment lost 3 bases and the J segment 10 bases; nucleotides outside the gene matches: 8. CDR3 bases: TGTGCCAGCAGCTTTCCGACAGGGGTGAGATCACCCCTCCACTTT. Its protein is CASSFPTGVRSPLHF.

J is TRBJ2-2 and V is TRBV3-1 (or the pseudogene TRBV3-2); tentative D call: TRBD1 (5 bases). Between the trimmed V and J ends, which lost 0 bases and 6 bases, there was a span of 17 bases. CDR1 is LGHDT, CDR2 YNNKEL, per germline (reference sequence). CDR3 length equals 17 residues. The CDR3 bases are TGTGCCAGCAGCCAAGACGGTGCCACAGGCTCATCCGGGGAGCTGTTTTTT. Its translation: CASSQDGATGSSGELFF.

The V and J genes are TRBV9 and TRBJ1-3; no clear D. Germline-derived CDR1 and CDR2 are SGDLS and YYNGEE. The CDR3 is 15 residues long. V lost 5 bases to trimming and J lost 2 bases, with 14 bases between them. CDR3 residues: CASSRSEGAGNTIYF. The CDR3 coding sequence is TGTGCCAGCAGTCGGTCGGAGGGAGCTGGAAACACCATATATTTT.

The V and J genes are TRBV24-1 and TRBJ2-6, with D uncertain. Germline loops: CDR1 KGHDR, CDR2 SFDVKD. CDR3 length equals 16 residues. Trimming left V 3 bases short and J 0 bases short, with 8 bases between. DNA of the CDR3: TGTGCCACCAGTGATGTTGTCCGCTCTGGGGCCAACGTCCTGACTTTC. Protein: CATSDVVRSGANVLTF.

The J gene is TRBJ2-7, the V gene TRBV10-3, with 7 nucleotides matching TRBD1. The ends lost 2 bases at V and 9 bases at J; junction bases unmatched: 7. Per germline, CDR1 ENHRY and CDR2 SYGVKD. The CDR3 length is 13 residues. The CDR3, as DNA: TGTGCCATCAGTGAGAGGGACAGCCTTACGCAGTACTTC. The encoded protein is CAISERDSLTQYF.

DNA of the CDR3: TGTGCCAGCAGGGGGCTGGGGACAGGGGCGAGCTCCTACAATGAGCAGTTCTTC. Residues: CASRGLGTGASSYNEQFF. The chain uses TRBV2 and TRBJ2-1; 10 bases agree with TRBD1. CDR1 SNHLY and CDR2 FYNNEI come from the germline V gene. The CDR3 is 18 residues long. The V segment lost 6 bases and the J segment 0 bases; nucleotides outside the gene matches: 11.

This chain uses TRBV7-3 with TRBJ2-5; 7 bases agree with TRBD2. The germline V gene has CDR1 SGHTA and CDR2 FQGTGA. The CDR3 loop spans 20 amino acids. With V trimmed by 1 base and J by 1 base, 18 bases remained unmatched. CDR3 sequence reads: CASSLNTAKLAPEPQETQYF. The CDR3 DNA sequence: TGTGCCAGCAGCTTAAATACCGCTAAACTAGCGCCAGAACCCCAAGAGACCCAGTACTTC.

This chain uses TRBV6-5 with TRBJ1-4; TRBD1 is a possible D gene (6 bases). Germline values: CDR1 MNHEY, CDR2 SVGAGI. V was shortened by 8 bases and J by 8 bases, with 18 bases between the two germline ends. The CDR3 extends over 14 amino acids. The CDR3 loop reads CASRRDMVGEKLFF. CDR3 DNA: TGTGCCAGCCGCCGGGACATGGTAGGAGAAAAACTGTTTTTT.

This clone was recorded once. The chain recombines TRBV7-2 with TRBJ1-1; D is possibly TRBD1 (6 bases). The V gene lost 5 bases and the J gene lost 5 bases, with 15 bases spanning the gap. Germline assignment: CDR1 SGHTA and CDR2 FQGNSA. This CDR3 spans 14 amino acids. CDR3 nucleotide sequence: TGTGCCAGCAGCACGTTGGGGGCACGGACTGAAGCTTTCTTT. Its protein is CASSTLGARTEAFF.

This clone was observed a single time. The rearrangement uses TRBV6-1 and TRBJ1-2, with D possibly being TRBD1 (5 bases). The germline V and J ends were trimmed by 6 bases and 2 bases, with 13 bases remaining between them. Germline V gene data show CDR1 as MNHNS and CDR2 as SASEGT. This CDR3 region has 14 residues. The CDR3 DNA reads TGTGCCAGCAGCCGGCAGACAGTCAACTATGGCTACACCTTC. It encodes CASSRQTVNYGYTF.

This chain links TRBV6-5 with TRBJ1-2; D is ambiguous. Per germline, CDR1 MNHEY and CDR2 SVGAGI. This CDR3 comprises 14 residues. V lost 5 bases and J lost 0, with 10 bases in between. CDR3 region: CASSPEKSNYGYTF. The CDR3 DNA reads as TGTGCCAGCAGTCCAGAAAAGTCTAACTATGGCTACACCTTC.